A selection of T cell receptor beta chains follows, all from one sample in a study of T cell responses to AZD1222 COVID-19 vaccine. Assay used: immunoSEQ multiplex PCR; TCRdb lists only in-frame clones, some missing. The repertoire holds 70,000 to 90,000 clones, around 80% seen once, with more than 20% in the top ten. Sequenced material: peripheral blood, taken on day 0 of AZD1222 vaccination. The source of these receptors is an adult in good health. Each CDR3 is given without its conserved first and last residue. D genes are given only for firm matches.

-	10	TRBV6-5	ASRPTAPPQH
-	15	TRBV19	ASSIEGPGGAQETQY
-	14	TRBV10-3	AISGDRGSATGELF
TRBD2	13	TRBV5-1	ASSLLAGGYNEQF
TRBD1	11	TRBV29-1	SVGQGGDYGYT
-	13	TRBV7-2	ASSPTNAETGELF
-	10	TRBV7-9	ASSDLTGELF
TRBD2	14	TRBV11-2	ASSLEVGLKHNEQF
TRBD1	14	TRBV5-1	ASSLRGHTGKETQY
TRBD2	12	TRBV15	ATSVGGRTDTQY
TRBD2	13	TRBV19	ASSFTSGGTYEQY
TRBD2	12	TRBV5-1	ASSFAGGVETQY
TRBD1	12	TRBV7-9	ASSQGQGAYEQY
-	10	TRBV2	ASSTDQETQY
TRBD1	14	TRBV28	ASSSRLGQVVHEQF
TRBD2	14	TRBV6-5	ASSYSSGTGANVLT
TRBD1	15	TRBV7-2	ASSLVAGGAVYQPQH
TRBD2	14	TRBV4-2	ASSQVDAGGTDTQY
-	13	TRBV3-1/TRBV3-2	ASSPHSLNTGELF
TRBD2	12	TRBV7-2	ASSLGREVYEQF
-	13	TRBV21-1	ASSPRTYSNQPQH
TRBD1	15	TRBV7-9	ASRQTTGQGSTGELF
-	10	TRBV30	AWSSYTGELF
TRBD1	13	TRBV7-8	ASNHRGQATSEAF
TRBD1	13	TRBV28	ASSVRWGQIQPQH
-	13	TRBV6-5	ASSYLSAGDQPQH
-	11	TRBV28	ASDSGGTDTQY
-	13	TRBV27	ASSSTGFHFYGYT
-	12	TRBV27	ASSPTPHTDTQY
-	9	TRBV7-2	ASSPGFGLF
TRBD1	16	TRBV19	ASSIDSATGGRFYEQY
TRBD2	12	TRBV5-4	ASSLDGSGETQY
TRBD2	15	TRBV29-1	SVGSPSGRSFTDTQY
-	11	TRBV30	AWSAGFGSPLH
TRBD2	11	TRBV5-1	ASSSGLDETQY
TRBD2	13	TRBV7-2	ASSLTSVSYNEQF